This entry lists 10 T cell receptor beta chains sequenced from one sample in a study of cytomegalovirus exposure and HLA in healthy donors (dated by TCRdb to 2016 to 2017). The method was the immunoSEQ multiplex PCR assay. A mixture of 60 forward primers for TCR Vbeta segments and 13 reverse primers for TCR Jbeta segments was used in the multiplex PCR. TCRdb holds this immuneACCESS table with in-frame rearrangements only. Some clones are missing; in checked studies, unresolved V genes explain under half, and the rest has no known cause. This sample holds about 200,000 clones; 79% were observed only once. The top ten constitute 4.4% of the sample. The sequencing input was PBMCs. The receptor set was obtained from a woman aged 25 to 45 in good health and CMV-seropositive.

V and J are TRBV20-1 and TRBJ2-7; 10 bases are shared with TRBD1. V was pared by 7 bases and J by 6 bases, with 3 bases of the junction left unmatched. The CDR3 contains 11 residues. The germline V gene encodes CDR1 DFQATT and CDR2 SNEGSKA (reference sequence). The CDR3 loop is CSGDRGGEQYF. As DNA, the CDR3 is TGCAGTGGGGACAGGGGCGGCGAGCAGTACTTC.

This clone was seen a handful of times. CDR3: CASSFVAGGPYEQYF. The CDR3 DNA is TGTGCCAGCAGCTTCGTAGCGGGAGGGCCGTACGAGCAGTACTTC. The chain links TRBV5-5 to TRBJ2-7; the match to TRBD2 covers 11 bases. This CDR3 comprises 15 residues. Losses at the gene ends were 2 bases for V and 4 bases for J; bases not matched to a gene: 5. Germline values: CDR1 SGHKS, CDR2 YYEKEE (reference sequence).

The rearrangement joins TRBV5-1 to TRBJ1-1, with D perhaps matching TRBD1 (5 bases). CDR3 size: 15 residues. Germline assignment: CDR1 SGHRS and CDR2 YFSETQ. V lost 0 bases, J lost 1 base, and 10 bases lay in between. CDR3 nucleotides: TGCGCCAGCAGCTTGGTACCAGGGTCGAACACTGAAGCTTTCTTT. Protein: CASSLVPGSNTEAFF.

This clone was seen a few times. The chain carries TRBV30 and TRBJ2-1; 8 bases line up with TRBD2. V dropped 0 bases and J dropped 0; count of bases not matched to a gene: 4. The germline V gene encodes CDR1 GTSNPN and CDR2 SVGIG (reference sequence). There are 16 residues in the CDR3. The DNA of the CDR3 is TGTGCCTGGAGTGTACTAGCGGTAAGCTCCTACAATGAGCAGTTCTTC. Amino acids: CAWSVLAVSSYNEQFF.

This clone showed up just once. This chain connects TRBV6-5 to TRBJ1-2, with D unresolved. The CDR3 totals 15 residues. The V and J ends lost 2 bases and 6 bases respectively, with 16 bases between them. Germline-derived CDR1 and CDR2 are MNHEY and SVGAGI. The DNA for the CDR3 is TGTGCCAGCAGTTACGCCTTCGGAGTCGTGAATGGCTACACCTTC. Its protein is CASSYAFGVVNGYTF.

The chain employs TRBV4-3 and TRBJ2-7; D is unresolved. Trimming took off 0 bases at V and 3 bases at J, with 12 bases between the two ends. Germline lookup yields CDR1 LGHNA and CDR2 YSLEER. This CDR3 comprises 15 residues. CDR3 coding DNA: TGCGCCAGCAGCCAAGACAACTCCCCGCGCTACGAGCAGTACTTC. This encodes CASSQDNSPRYEQYF.

The chain uses TRBV7-6 and TRBJ1-5; TRBD1 aligns across 7 bases. The germline gives CDR1 SGHVS, CDR2 FNYEAQ. The CDR3 has 16 residues. V trimming: 5 bases; J trimming: 3 bases; junction bases outside the gene matches: 10. Written as DNA, the CDR3 is TGTGCCAGCAGCCCAGGGGACAGCCGCTACAATCAGCCCCAGCATTTT. Its protein product is CASSPGDSRYNQPQHF.

This clone appeared a few times. V and J are TRBV7-2 and TRBJ2-1, with 10 bases fitting TRBD2. Losses at the gene ends were 3 bases for V and 5 bases for J; bases not matched to a gene: 4. The CDR3 sequence is 15 residues long. CDR1 is SGHTA and CDR2 is FQGNSA in the germline V gene. CDR3 sequence: CASSFILAGDNEQFF. The CDR3 DNA follows: TGTGCCAGCAGCTTTATCCTAGCGGGAGACAATGAGCAGTTCTTC.

The chain employs TRBV6-1 and TRBJ1-2; 8 bases agree with TRBD1. The germline CDR1 and CDR2 sequences are MNHNS and SASEGT. With V trimmed by 2 bases and J by 14 bases, 7 bases remained unmatched. The CDR3 runs to 12 residues. The CDR3 loop is CASSERDRSGTF. CDR3 DNA: TGTGCCAGCAGTGAACGGGACAGGTCGGGAACCTTC.

The chain has TRBV7-2 and TRBJ2-7, with 10 bases matching TRBD2. The CDR3 loop spans 16 amino acids. Germline assignment: CDR1 SGHTA and CDR2 FQGNSA. V lost 3 bases, J lost 4 bases, and 9 bases stayed unmatched. The chain's CDR3 is CASSFAASGGLYEQYF. CDR3 DNA: TGTGCCAGCAGCTTTGCGGCTAGCGGGGGACTATACGAGCAGTACTTC.